These 19 T cell receptor beta chains came from one sample sequenced in a study of cytomegalovirus exposure and HLA in healthy donors. 60 Vbeta and 13 Jbeta primers were used in PCR. Only in-frame clones appear in the TCRdb table, and some are missing; sequencing was by immunoSEQ multiplex PCR. The sample lists approximately 170,000 clones, roughly three quarters occurring once. Sequencing was performed on PBMCs. The receptors come from a male donor in good health and CMV-seropositive.

Only one count was recorded for this clone. V is TRBV4-1 and J is TRBJ1-5, with D maybe TRBD1 (6 bases). This CDR3 has 13 amino acids. In germline, CDR1 is MGHRA, CDR2 YSYEKL. Deletions cut 4 bases from V and 3 bases from J, with 7 bases between. DNA of the CDR3: TGCGCCAGCAGCCGACAGGACAATCAGCCCCAGCATTTT. Translating gives CASSRQDNQPQHF.

This clone was recorded only once. The chain is built from TRBV11-2 and TRBJ1-2, with 7 bases that match TRBD1. Germline CDR1 SGHAT, CDR2 FQNNGV. The CDR3 runs 14 residues. The V segment lost 5 bases and the J segment 8 bases; nucleotides outside the gene matches: 11. Here the CDR3 DNA reads TGTGCCAGCAGCCCCGACAGGGCGAAGTACGGCTACACCTTC. Residues: CASSPDRAKYGYTF.

This clone was seen more than once but under ten times. V gene TRBV7-8 combines with J gene TRBJ2-7; 9 bases agree with TRBD1. CDR1 SGHVS and CDR2 FQNEAQ come from the germline V gene. V lost 5 bases to trimming and J lost 3 bases; unmatched junction nucleotides: 5. The CDR3 is 14 amino acids. The CDR3 sequence is CASSLTDRGYEQYF. DNA of the CDR3: TGTGCCAGCAGCCTAACGGACAGGGGCTACGAGCAGTACTTC.

This rearrangement joins TRBV7-6 to TRBJ2-1; D may be TRBD2 (5 bases). Germline V gives CDR1 SGHVS, CDR2 FNYEAQ. The length of the CDR3 is 14 residues. The V end was cut by 5 bases, the J end by 4 bases, with 12 bases between. Here the CDR3 reads CASSLRSGYNEQFF. DNA of the CDR3: TGTGCCAGCAGCCTACGATCGGGGTACAATGAGCAGTTCTTC.

As regards this clone: A junction boundary mismatches the germline segment, possibly from a read error. This chain uses TRBV4-1 with TRBJ1-5, with a weak D call TRBD1 (6 bases). Germline assignment: CDR1 MGHRA and CDR2 YSYEKL. The CDR3 is 16 residues long. The CDR3 spells CASSQGQGGADQPQHF. DNA of the CDR3: TGCGCCAGCAGCCAAGGCCAAGGGGGGGCGGATCAACCCCAGCATTTT.

This sequence joins TRBV5-1 and TRBJ1-1, with no clear D. From germline, CDR1 is SGHRS and CDR2 YFSETQ. The V end lost 0 bases, the J end lost 1 base, and 10 bases lay between the germline ends. The CDR3 consists of 15 residues. CDR3 nucleotide sequence: TGCGCCAGCAGCTTGGGACTCCGAAGGAACACTGAAGCTTTCTTT. Translated: CASSLGLRRNTEAFF.

This clone was detected once. This chain links TRBV9 with TRBJ1-1, with 8 positions matching TRBD1. With V trimmed by 4 bases and J by 3 bases, 8 bases remained unmatched. The CDR3 covers 15 residues. From germline, CDR1 is SGDLS and CDR2 YYNGEE. CDR3 sequence: CASSPRTGYDTEAFF. DNA of the CDR3: TGTGCCAGCAGCCCACGGACAGGGTACGACACTGAAGCTTTCTTT.

Worth noting for this clone: The germline gene is not matched at one end of the junction; a read error may be the cause. This chain uses TRBV7-9 with TRBJ1-2; 12 bases are a match to TRBD1. The CDR3 runs 17 residues. The germline CDR1 and CDR2 sequences are SEHNR and FQNEAQ (reference sequence). The CDR3, as DNA: TGTTCCAGCAGCTTAGTGGGGACAGGGGGCGCAGGCTATGGCTACACCTTC. Its translation is CSSSLVGTGGAGYGYTF. The full variable domain, its missing parts supplied by reference TRBV7-9 and TRBJ1-2, is DTGVSQNPRHKITKRGQNVTFRCDPISEHNRLYWYRQTLGQGPEFLTYFQNEAQLEKSRLLSDRFSAERPKGSFSTLEIQRTEQGDSAMYLCSSSLVGTGGAGYGYTFGSGTRLTVV.

This sequence joins TRBV4-1 and TRBJ1-4; 8 nucleotides align to TRBD1. This CDR3 is 16 amino acids long. The junction had 3 bases not matched to a gene; V was cut back by 3 bases and J by 0 bases. Germline-derived CDR1 and CDR2 are MGHRA and YSYEKL. The DNA of the CDR3 is TGCGCCAGCAGCCAGAGACAGGGGACAACTAATGAAAAACTGTTTTTT. Translation gives CASSQRQGTTNEKLFF.

This clone was seen only once. V and J are TRBV5-1 and TRBJ2-7; 7 bases are a match to TRBD1. V was clipped by 3 bases and J by 3 bases; unmatched bases: 9. The CDR3 length is 15 residues. Germline CDR1 and CDR2: SGHRS and YFSETQ. The CDR3 sequence: CASSSGTALYYEQYF. DNA for the CDR3: TGCGCCAGCAGCTCGGGGACAGCCCTTTACTACGAGCAGTACTTC.

This chain joins TRBV27 and TRBJ2-7; TRBD1 aligns across 9 bases. The junction had 9 bases not matched to a gene; V was cut back by 7 bases and J by 2 bases. Germline-derived CDR1 and CDR2 are MNHEY and SMNVEV (reference sequence). The CDR3 spans 15 residues. The CDR3 here is CASTSRQGVAYEQYF. The CDR3 DNA reads TGTGCCAGCACCTCCCGACAGGGGGTTGCCTACGAGCAGTACTTC.

This rearrangement joins TRBV2 to TRBJ2-5; D not resolved. Germline-derived CDR1 and CDR2 are SNHLY and FYNNEI. The V end was cut by 2 bases, the J end by 2 bases, with 9 bases between. This CDR3 region has 14 residues. The CDR3 here is CASSEIAVQETQYF. The DNA for the CDR3 is TGTGCCAGCAGTGAAATTGCAGTGCAAGAGACCCAGTACTTC.

This clone was detected only a few times. This rearrangement joins TRBV9 to TRBJ2-3; 10 nucleotides align to TRBD2. This CDR3 region has 15 residues. V lost 0 bases, J lost 5 bases, and 3 bases stayed unmatched. Germline V gene sequence: CDR1 SGDLS, CDR2 YYNGEE. CDR3 in amino acids: CASSVGTSGVDTQYF. In DNA, the CDR3 is TGTGCCAGCAGCGTAGGAACTAGCGGGGTAGATACGCAGTATTTT.

The chain is built from TRBV7-6 and TRBJ2-5, with TRBD2 identical over 8 bases. The DNA end is more similar to TRBJ2-7, so the J call may be wrong. This CDR3 is built from 16 residues. Germline V CDR1 and CDR2: SGHVS, FNYEAQ. The CDR3 spells CASSSLDSGSSYEQYF. The CDR3 DNA is TGTGCCAGCAGCTCCCTCGACAGCGGGAGCTCCTACGAGCAGTACTTC.

CDR3 bases: TGTGCTAGTGGTTTAGACCCGGGACTAAGAAACACCATATATTTT. Amino acid sequence: CASGLDPGLRNTIYF. This chain links TRBV12-5 with TRBJ1-3; D might be TRBD1 (5 bases). Per germline, CDR1 LGHNT and CDR2 FRNRAP. The CDR3 totals 15 residues. V lost 3 bases, J lost 5 bases, and 14 bases lay in between.

This chain uses TRBV7-9 with TRBJ2-7, with 9 positions matching TRBD1. Trimming took 5 bases from V and 1 from J; bases not matched to a gene: 6. The germline gives CDR1 SEHNR, CDR2 FQNEAQ (reference sequence). CDR3 length equals 15 residues. The CDR3 is CASSRGTGKSYEQYF. The CDR3 DNA reads as TGTGCCAGCAGCCGAGGGACAGGGAAATCCTACGAGCAGTACTTC.

The V gene is TRBV4-2, the J gene TRBJ1-2; 9 bases align to TRBD1. Losses at the gene ends were 3 bases for V and 5 bases for J; bases not matched to a gene: 4. This CDR3 is 14 amino acids long. CDR1 and CDR2 (germline): LGHNA, YNFKEQ. Here the CDR3 DNA reads TGTGCCAGCAGCCATTCCGGGACAGGGTATGGCTACACCTTC. Its translation: CASSHSGTGYGYTF.

In this sample, this clone turned up once. V is TRBV14 and J is TRBJ2-7; the D gene is possibly TRBD2 (5 bases). The CDR3 has 15 residues. Per the germline V gene, CDR1 is SGHDN and CDR2 is FVKESK. V was pared by 0 bases and J by 8 bases, with 17 bases between. The CDR3 DNA follows: TGTGCCAGCAGCCAAGACTTGGCGCGGGCTAGACAGCAGTACTTC. It is translated as CASSQDLARARQQYF.

J is TRBJ1-2 and V is TRBV19, with TRBD1 matching over 8 bases. The germline gives CDR1 LNHDA, CDR2 SQIVND (reference sequence). This CDR3 spans 15 amino acids. J was trimmed by 4 bases and V by 5 bases; bases with no gene match: 9. CDR3: CASSSRTGRIYGYTF. The CDR3 DNA reads TGTGCCAGTAGTTCCCGGACAGGGAGGATCTATGGCTACACCTTC.